This TCR beta chain comes out of a study of OX40 agonist ivuxolimab in advanced cancers. Turning to the study itself: Partial responses were achieved by three patients: one hepatocellular carcinoma, two cutaneous melanoma.

Sequencing was performed with immunoSEQ multiplex PCR; in TCRdb, only in-frame clones are kept and a portion is missing. The sample lists 58,000 or so clones, around 78% seen once, with around 3.2% in the top ten. Sequencing used CD4+ or CD8+ T cells sorted from blood, obtained in a trial of the OX40 agonist ivuxolimab. The clonotype comes from an adult with an advanced solid tumor such as melanoma, head and neck, liver or kidney cancer.

The CDR3 spells CASSQDLNTGGNTIYF. The CDR3 nucleotides read TGTGCCAGCAGCCAAGACCTAAACACTGGTGGAAACACCATATATTTT. The V gene is TRBV4-2, the J gene TRBJ1-3; D is unresolved. The CDR3 is 16 amino acids. Germline-derived CDR1 and CDR2 are LGHNA and YNFKEQ. The germline V and J ends were trimmed by 0 bases and 3 bases, with 12 bases remaining between them.